The TCR beta chain described here comes from a study of shared clonotypes between healthy human individuals. After removal of 5 bases from V and 7 bases from J, the junction contained 16 bases not matched to a gene. This CDR3 has 17 amino acids. In germline, CDR1 is MDHEN, CDR2 SYDVKM. This clone was recorded once. The table came from immunoSEQ multiplex PCR; TCRdb's copy has only in-frame clones and leaves some out. The top ten hold 0.35% to 0.45% of the sample, which has millions of clones, more than 85% seen once. The sequenced sample was naive CD4+ T cells from PBMCs. Subset defined: CD45RA+ positively selected. The TCR comes from a man aged 18 to 29 in good health. Some clones in this sample may be carry-over from other donors' samples. V is TRBV28 and J is TRBJ2-3; 9 bases align to TRBD1. CDR3 sequence reads: CASSPRWTGEHGNTQYF. As DNA, the CDR3 is TGTGCCAGCAGTCCCCGCTGGACAGGGGAACACGGAAATACGCAGTATTTT.